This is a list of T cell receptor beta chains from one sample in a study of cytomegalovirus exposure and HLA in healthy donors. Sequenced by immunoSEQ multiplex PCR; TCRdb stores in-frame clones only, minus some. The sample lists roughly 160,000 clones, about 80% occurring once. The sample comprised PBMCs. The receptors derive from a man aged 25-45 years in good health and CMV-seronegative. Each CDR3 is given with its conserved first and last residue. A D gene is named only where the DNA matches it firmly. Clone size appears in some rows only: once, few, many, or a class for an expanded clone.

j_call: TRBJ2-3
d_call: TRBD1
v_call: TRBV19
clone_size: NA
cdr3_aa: CASSIRGQGRTDTQYF
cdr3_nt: TGTGCCAGTAGTATAAGGGGACAGGGGCGCACAGATACGCAGTATTTT

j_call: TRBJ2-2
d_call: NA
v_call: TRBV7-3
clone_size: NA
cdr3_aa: CASSLEGGDTGELFF
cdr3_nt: TGTGCCAGCAGCTTAGAAGGGGGAGACACCGGGGAGCTGTTTTTT

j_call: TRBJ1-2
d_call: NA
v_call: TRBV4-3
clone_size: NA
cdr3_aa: CASSQGRGTGVGYTF
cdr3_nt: TGCGCCAGCAGCCAAGGACGGGGGACGGGGGTCGGCTACACCTTC

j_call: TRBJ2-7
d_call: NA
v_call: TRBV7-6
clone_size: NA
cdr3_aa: CASSLGNEQYF
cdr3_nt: TGTGCCAGCAGCTTAGGTAACGAGCAGTACTTC

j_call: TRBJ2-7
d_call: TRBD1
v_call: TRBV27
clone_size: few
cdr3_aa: CASGDSAYEQYF
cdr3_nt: TGTGCCAGCGGGGACAGCGCCTACGAGCAGTACTTC

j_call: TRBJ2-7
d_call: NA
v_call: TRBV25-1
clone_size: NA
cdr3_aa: CASSGTLPRYEQYF
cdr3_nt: TGTGCCAGCAGTGGGACACTTCCTCGGTACGAGCAGTACTTC

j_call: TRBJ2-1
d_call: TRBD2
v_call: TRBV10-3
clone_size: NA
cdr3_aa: CAISQTGTSGGQAFF
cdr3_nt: TGTGCCATCAGCCAAACCGGGACTAGCGGGGGGCAGGCGTTCTTC

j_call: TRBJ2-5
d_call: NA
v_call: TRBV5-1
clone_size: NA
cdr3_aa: CASRFIGTVQETQYF
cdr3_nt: TGCGCCAGCAGATTTATCGGCACAGTCCAAGAGACCCAGTACTTC

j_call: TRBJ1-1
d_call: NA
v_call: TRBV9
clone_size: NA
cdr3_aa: CASTTTPRATEAFF
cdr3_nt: TGTGCCAGCACCACTACTCCGAGGGCCACTGAAGCTTTCTTT

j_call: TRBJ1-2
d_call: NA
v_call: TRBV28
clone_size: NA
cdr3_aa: CASSYGGPPYGYTF
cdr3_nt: TGTGCCAGCAGTTACGGGGGGCCTCCTTATGGCTACACCTTC

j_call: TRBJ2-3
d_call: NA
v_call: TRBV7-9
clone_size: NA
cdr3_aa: CASSLGGRVSTDTQYF
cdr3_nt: TGTGCCAGCAGCTTAGGAGGGAGAGTAAGCACAGATACGCAGTATTTT

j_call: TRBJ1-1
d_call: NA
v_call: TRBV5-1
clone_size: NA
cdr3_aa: CASSEHRVSNTEAFF
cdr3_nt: TGCGCCAGCAGCGAACACAGGGTATCGAACACTGAAGCTTTCTTT

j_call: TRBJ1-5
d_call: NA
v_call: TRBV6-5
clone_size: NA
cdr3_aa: CASSYAGGGNQPQHF
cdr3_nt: TGTGCCAGCAGTTACGCGGGCGGGGGCAATCAGCCCCAGCATTTT

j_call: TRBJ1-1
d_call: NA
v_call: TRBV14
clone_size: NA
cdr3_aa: CASSHSGMNTEAFF
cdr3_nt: TGTGCCAGCAGCCATTCGGGAATGAACACTGAAGCTTTCTTT

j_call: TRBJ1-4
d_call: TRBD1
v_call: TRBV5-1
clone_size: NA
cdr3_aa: CASSSRQGGAGKLFF
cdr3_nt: TGCGCCAGCAGCTCCAGACAAGGGGGCGCGGGAAAACTGTTTTTT

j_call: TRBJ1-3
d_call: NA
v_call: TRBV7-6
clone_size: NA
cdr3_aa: CASSLGRTTGNTIYF
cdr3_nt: TGTGCCAGCAGCTTAGGACGTACTACTGGAAACACCATATATTTT

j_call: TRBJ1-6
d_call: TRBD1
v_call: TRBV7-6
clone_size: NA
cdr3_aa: CASSRRQGSSYNSPLHF
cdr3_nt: TGTGCCAGCAGCCGTAGACAGGGAAGCTCCTATAATTCACCCCTCCACTTT

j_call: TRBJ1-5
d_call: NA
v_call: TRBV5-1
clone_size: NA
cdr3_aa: CASSSEGSNQPQHF
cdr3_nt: TGCGCCAGCAGCTCCGAGGGTAGCAATCAGCCCCAGCATTTT

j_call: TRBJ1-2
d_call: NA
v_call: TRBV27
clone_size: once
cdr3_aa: CASSSHEGYGYTF
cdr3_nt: TGTGCCAGCAGTTCTCACGAGGGCTATGGCTACACCTTC

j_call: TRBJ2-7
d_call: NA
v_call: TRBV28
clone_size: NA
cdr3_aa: CASITPAGSYEQYF
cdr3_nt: TGTGCCAGCATTACCCCTGCGGGTTCCTACGAGCAGTACTTC

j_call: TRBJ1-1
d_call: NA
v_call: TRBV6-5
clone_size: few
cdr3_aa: CASSYYSMNTEAFF
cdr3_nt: TGTGCCAGCAGTTACTATTCTATGAACACTGAAGCTTTCTTT

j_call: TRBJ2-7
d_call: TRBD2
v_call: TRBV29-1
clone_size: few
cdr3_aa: CSVTSGAGGEYF
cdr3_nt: TGCAGCGTTACATCCGGGGCCGGGGGGGAGTACTTC

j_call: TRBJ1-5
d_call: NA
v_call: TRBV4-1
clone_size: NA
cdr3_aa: CASSHAREQPQHF
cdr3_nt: TGCGCCAGCAGCCATGCTCGGGAGCAGCCCCAGCATTTT

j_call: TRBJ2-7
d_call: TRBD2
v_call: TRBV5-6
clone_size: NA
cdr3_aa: CASSSGLAGYEQYF
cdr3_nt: TGTGCCAGCAGCTCTGGACTAGCAGGATACGAGCAGTACTTC

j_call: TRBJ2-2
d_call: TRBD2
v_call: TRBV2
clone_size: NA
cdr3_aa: CAIGLAGVGGELFF
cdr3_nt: TGTGCCATCGGACTAGCGGGAGTTGGCGGGGAGCTGTTTTTT

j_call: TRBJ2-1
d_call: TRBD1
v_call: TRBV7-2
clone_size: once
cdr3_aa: CASSVGTGIYNEQFF
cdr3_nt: TGTGCCAGCAGCGTAGGGACAGGGATATACAATGAGCAGTTCTTC

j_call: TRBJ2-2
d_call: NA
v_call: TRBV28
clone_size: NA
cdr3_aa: CASREQGPTGELFF
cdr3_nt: TGTGCCAGCAGGGAACAGGGTCCCACCGGGGAGCTGTTTTTT

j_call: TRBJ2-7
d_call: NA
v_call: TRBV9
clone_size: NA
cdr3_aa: CASSRGGQAYEQYF
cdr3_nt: TGTGCCAGCAGCCGCGGAGGGCAGGCCTACGAGCAGTACTTC

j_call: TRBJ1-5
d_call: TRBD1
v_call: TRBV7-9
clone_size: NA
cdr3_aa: CASSLAPGQGSSPQHF
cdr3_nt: TGTGCCAGCAGCTTAGCCCCGGGACAGGGGTCATCTCCCCAGCATTTT

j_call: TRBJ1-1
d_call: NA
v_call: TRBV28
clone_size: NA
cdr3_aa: CASSLWGRRTEAFF
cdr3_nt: TGTGCCAGCAGTTTATGGGGGAGGAGGACTGAAGCTTTCTTT

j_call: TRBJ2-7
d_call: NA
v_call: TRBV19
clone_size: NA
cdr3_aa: CASRVRGTFFYEQYF
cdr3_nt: TGTGCCAGTAGAGTGAGAGGGACTTTCTTCTACGAGCAGTACTTC

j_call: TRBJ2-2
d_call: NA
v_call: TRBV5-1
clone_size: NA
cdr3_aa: CASSLLSPGDTGELFF
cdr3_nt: TGCGCCAGCAGCTTGTTATCCCCAGGGGACACCGGGGAGCTGTTTTTT

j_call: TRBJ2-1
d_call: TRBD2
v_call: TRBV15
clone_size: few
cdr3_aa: CATSSRRGGGEQFF
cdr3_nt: TGTGCCACCAGCAGTAGGCGCGGGGGAGGAGAGCAGTTCTTC

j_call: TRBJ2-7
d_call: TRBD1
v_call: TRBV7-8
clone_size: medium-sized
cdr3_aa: CASSPRDRSYEQYF
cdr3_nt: TGTGCCAGCAGCCCTCGGGACAGATCCTACGAGCAGTACTTC

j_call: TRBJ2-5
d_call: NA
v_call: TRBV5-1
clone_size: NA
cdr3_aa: CASSFGLSGETQYF
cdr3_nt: TGCGCCAGCAGCTTCGGACTCTCCGGAGAGACCCAGTACTTC

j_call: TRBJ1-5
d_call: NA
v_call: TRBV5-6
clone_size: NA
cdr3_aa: CASSLSWSDQPQHF
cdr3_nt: TGTGCCAGCAGCTTATCGTGGTCGGATCAGCCCCAGCATTTT

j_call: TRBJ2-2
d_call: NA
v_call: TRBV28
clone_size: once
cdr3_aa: CASSPGTRTEGITGELFF
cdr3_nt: TGTGCCAGCAGTCCCGGAACCCGGACAGAAGGAATCACCGGGGAGCTGTTTTTT

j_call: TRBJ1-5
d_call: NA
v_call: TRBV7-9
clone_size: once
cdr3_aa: CASSSWGGRDQPQHF
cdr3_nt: TGTGCCAGCAGCTCTTGGGGGGGTAGAGATCAGCCCCAGCATTTT

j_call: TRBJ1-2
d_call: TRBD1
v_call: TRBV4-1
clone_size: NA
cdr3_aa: CASSAPETGVSGYTF
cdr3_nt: TGCGCCAGCAGCGCTCCAGAGACAGGGGTTAGTGGCTACACCTTC

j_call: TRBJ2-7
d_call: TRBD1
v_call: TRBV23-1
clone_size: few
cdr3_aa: CASCGQGARYEQYF
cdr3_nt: TGCGCCAGCTGCGGACAGGGGGCAAGGTACGAGCAGTACTTC

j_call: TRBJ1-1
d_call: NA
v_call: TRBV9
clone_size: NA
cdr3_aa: CASSPSEGAFF
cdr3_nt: TGTGCCAGCAGCCCCAGCGAGGGAGCTTTCTTT

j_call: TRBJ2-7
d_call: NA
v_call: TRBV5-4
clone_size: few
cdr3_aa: CASSLWVVESEQYF
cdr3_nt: TGTGCCAGCAGCTTGTGGGTTGTGGAGTCCGAGCAGTACTTC

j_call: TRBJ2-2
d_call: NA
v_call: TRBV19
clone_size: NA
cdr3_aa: CASSISRNTGELFF
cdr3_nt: TGTGCCAGTAGTATTAGTCGAAACACCGGGGAGCTGTTTTTT

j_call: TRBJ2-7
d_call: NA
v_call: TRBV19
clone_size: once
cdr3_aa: CASSIGQNKNEQYF
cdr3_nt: TGTGCCAGTAGTATAGGCCAGAACAAGAACGAGCAGTACTTC

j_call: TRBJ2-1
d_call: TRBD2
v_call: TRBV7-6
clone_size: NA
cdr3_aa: CASSLGTSATYNEQFF
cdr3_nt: TGTGCCAGCAGCTTAGGGACTAGCGCTACTTACAATGAGCAGTTCTTC

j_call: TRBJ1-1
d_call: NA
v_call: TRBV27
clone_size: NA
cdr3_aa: CASSFNHLRGREAFF
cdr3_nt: TGTGCCAGCAGTTTTAATCATCTGAGAGGCCGTGAAGCTTTCTTT

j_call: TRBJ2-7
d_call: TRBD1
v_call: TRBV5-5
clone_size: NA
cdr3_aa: CASSDPGQGSYEQYF
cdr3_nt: TGTGCCAGCAGCGATCCGGGACAGGGTTCCTACGAGCAGTACTTC

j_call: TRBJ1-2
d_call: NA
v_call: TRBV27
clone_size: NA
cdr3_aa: CASSFSGAYGYTF
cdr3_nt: TGTGCCAGCAGTTTCTCTGGGGCCTATGGCTACACCTTC